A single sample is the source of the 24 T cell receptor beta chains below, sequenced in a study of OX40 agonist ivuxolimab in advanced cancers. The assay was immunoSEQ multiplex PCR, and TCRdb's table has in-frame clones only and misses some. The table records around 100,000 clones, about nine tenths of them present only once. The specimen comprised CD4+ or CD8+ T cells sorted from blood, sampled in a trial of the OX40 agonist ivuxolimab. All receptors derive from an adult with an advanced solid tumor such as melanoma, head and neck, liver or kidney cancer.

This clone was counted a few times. This CDR3 is CASSIAENTEAFF. The CDR3 DNA reads TGTGCCAGTAGTATAGCGGAGAACACTGAAGCTTTCTTT. This chain joins TRBV19 and TRBJ1-1; D is unclear. Germline V gene data show CDR1 as LNHDA and CDR2 as SQIVND (reference sequence). V was clipped by 1 base and J by 1 base, with 4 bases between them. The CDR3 totals 13 residues.

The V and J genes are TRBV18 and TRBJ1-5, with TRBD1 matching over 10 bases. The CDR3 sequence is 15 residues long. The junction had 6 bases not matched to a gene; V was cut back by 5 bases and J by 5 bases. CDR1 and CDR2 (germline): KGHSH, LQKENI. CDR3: CASSMTGTGDQPQHF. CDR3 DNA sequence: TGTGCCAGCTCAATGACCGGGACAGGGGATCAGCCCCAGCATTTT.

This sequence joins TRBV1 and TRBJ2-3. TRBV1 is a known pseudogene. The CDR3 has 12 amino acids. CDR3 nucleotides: TGCACCAGCAGCCAAGAAGGAGATACGCAGTATTTT. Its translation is CTSSQEGDTQYF.

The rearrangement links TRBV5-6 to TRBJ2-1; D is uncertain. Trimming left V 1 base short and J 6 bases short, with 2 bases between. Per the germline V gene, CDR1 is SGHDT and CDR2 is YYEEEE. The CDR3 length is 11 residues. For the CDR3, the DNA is TGTGCCAGCAGCTTGTTCAATGAGCAGTTCTTC. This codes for CASSLFNEQFF.

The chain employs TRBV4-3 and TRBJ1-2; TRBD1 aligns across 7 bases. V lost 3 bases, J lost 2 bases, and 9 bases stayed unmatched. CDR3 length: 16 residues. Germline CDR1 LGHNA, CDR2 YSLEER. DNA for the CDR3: TGCGCCAGCAGCCAGACGGTACAGGGGCTCAACTATGGCTACACCTTC. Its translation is CASSQTVQGLNYGYTF.

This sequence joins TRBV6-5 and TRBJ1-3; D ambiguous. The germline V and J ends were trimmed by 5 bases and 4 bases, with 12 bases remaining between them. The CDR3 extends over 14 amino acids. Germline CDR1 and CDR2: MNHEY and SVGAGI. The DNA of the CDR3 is TGTGCCAGCAGTCCGTCGAAGGCCGGAAACACCATATATTTT. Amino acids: CASSPSKAGNTIYF.

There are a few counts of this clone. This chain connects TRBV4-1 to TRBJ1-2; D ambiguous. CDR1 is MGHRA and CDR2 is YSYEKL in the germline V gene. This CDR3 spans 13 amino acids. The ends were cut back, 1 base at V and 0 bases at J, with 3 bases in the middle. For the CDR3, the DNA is TGCGCCAGCAGCCAAGCTGCTAACTATGGCTACACCTTC. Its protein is CASSQAANYGYTF.

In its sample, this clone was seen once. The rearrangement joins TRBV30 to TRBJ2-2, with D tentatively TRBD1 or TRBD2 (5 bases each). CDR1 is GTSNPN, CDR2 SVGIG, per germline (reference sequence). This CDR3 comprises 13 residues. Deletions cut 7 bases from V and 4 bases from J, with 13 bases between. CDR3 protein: CAFSGTRTGELFF. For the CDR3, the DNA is TGTGCCTTCTCAGGGACCCGCACCGGGGAGCTGTTTTTT.

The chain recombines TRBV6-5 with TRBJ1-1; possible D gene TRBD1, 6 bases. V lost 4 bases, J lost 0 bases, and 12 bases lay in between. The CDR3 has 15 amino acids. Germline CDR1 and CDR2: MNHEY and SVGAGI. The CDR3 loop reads CASSFLDRLNTEAFF. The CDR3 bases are TGTGCCAGCAGTTTTCTAGACAGGCTGAACACTGAAGCTTTCTTT.

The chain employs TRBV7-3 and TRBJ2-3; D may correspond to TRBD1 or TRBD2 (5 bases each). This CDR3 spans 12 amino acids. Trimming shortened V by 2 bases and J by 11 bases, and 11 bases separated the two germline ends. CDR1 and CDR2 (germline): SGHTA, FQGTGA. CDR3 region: CASSLDPGQQYF. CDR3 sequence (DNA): TGTGCCAGCAGCTTAGACCCGGGGCAGCAGTATTTT.

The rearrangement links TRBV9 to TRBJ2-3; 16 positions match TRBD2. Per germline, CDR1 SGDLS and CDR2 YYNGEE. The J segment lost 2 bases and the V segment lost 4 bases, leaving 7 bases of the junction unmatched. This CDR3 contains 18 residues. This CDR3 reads CASSFGTSGGVVTDTQYF. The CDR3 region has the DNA TGTGCCAGCAGCTTCGGGACTAGCGGGGGGGTTGTCACAGATACGCAGTATTTT.

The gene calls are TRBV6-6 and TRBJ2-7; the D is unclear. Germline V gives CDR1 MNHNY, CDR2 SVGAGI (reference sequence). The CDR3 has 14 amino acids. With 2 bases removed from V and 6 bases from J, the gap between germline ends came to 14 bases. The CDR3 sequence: CASSYAGTKGEQYF. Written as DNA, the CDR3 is TGTGCCAGCAGTTACGCAGGTACGAAAGGCGAGCAGTACTTC.

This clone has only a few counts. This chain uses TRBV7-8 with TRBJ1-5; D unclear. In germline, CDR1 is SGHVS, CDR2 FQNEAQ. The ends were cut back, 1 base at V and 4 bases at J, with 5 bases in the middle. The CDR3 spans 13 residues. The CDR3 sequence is CASSLGRNQPQHF. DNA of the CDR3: TGTGCCAGCAGCTTAGGGAGGAATCAGCCCCAGCATTTT.

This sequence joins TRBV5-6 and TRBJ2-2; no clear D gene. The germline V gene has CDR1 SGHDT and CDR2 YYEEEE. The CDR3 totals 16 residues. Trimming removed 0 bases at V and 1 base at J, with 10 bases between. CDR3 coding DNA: TGTGCCAGCAGCTTGGCCGCTTCGGGGAACACCGGGGAGCTGTTTTTT. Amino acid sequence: CASSLAASGNTGELFF.

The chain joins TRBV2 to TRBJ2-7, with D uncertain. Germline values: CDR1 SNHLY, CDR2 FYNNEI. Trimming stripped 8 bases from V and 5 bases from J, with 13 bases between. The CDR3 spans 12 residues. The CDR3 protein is CASRSIENEQYF. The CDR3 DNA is TGTGCCAGCCGGTCTATCGAAAACGAGCAGTACTTC.

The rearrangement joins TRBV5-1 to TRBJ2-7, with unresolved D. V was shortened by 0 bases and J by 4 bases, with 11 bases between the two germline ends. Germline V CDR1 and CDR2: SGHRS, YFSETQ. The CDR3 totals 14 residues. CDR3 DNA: TGCGCCAGCAGCTTGGATGGTAGCTTTTACGAGCAGTACTTC. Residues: CASSLDGSFYEQYF. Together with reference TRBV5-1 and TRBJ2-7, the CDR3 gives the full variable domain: KAGVTQTPRYLIKTRGQQVTLSCSPISGHRSVSWYQQTPGQGLQFLFEYFSETQRNKGNFPGRFSGRQFSNSRSEMNVSTLELGDSALYLCASSLDGSFYEQYFGPGTRLTVT.

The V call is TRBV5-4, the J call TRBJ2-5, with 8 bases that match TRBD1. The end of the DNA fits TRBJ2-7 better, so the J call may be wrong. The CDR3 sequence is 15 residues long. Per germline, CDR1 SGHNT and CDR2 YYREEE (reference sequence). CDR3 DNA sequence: TGTGCCAGCAGCAAGACAGGGGCGCTAACCTACGAGCAGTACTTC. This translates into CASSKTGALTYEQYF.

This chain's CDR3 is CAWARAGSDTQYF. The CDR3 DNA reads as TGTGCCTGGGCGAGAGCGGGATCAGATACGCAGTATTTT. This sequence joins TRBV30 and TRBJ2-3; 7 bases agree with TRBD2. The CDR3 is 13 amino acids. J lost 4 bases, V lost 5 bases, and 6 bases had no gene match. Germline V lookup: CDR1 GTSNPN, CDR2 SVGIG (reference sequence).

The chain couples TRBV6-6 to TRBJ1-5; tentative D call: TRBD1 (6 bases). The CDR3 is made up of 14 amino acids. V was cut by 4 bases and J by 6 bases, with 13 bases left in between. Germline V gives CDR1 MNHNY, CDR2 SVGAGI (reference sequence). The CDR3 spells CASSWLGGGQPQHF. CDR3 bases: TGTGCCAGCAGTTGGCTGGGAGGGGGTCAGCCCCAGCATTTT.

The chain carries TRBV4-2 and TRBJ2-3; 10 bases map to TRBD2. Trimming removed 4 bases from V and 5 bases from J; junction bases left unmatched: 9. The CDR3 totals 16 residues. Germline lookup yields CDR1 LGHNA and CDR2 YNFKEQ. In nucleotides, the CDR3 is TGTGCCAGCAGCCTCGGTCTAGCGGGAGAGGGAGATACGCAGTATTTT. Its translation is CASSLGLAGEGDTQYF.

This chain's CDR3 is CASSPQGTTYEQYF. The CDR3 DNA is TGTGCCAGCAGCCCACAGGGAACTACCTACGAGCAGTACTTC. J is TRBJ2-7 and V is TRBV7-9, with D possibly being TRBD1 (6 bases). Germline CDR1 reads SEHNR; CDR2 reads FQNEAQ (reference sequence). V was cut by 5 bases and J by 2 bases, with 13 bases left in between. The CDR3 is made up of 14 amino acids.

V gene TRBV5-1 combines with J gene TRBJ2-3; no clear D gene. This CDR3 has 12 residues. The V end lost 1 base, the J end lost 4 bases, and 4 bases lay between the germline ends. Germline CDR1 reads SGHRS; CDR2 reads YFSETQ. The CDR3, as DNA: TGCGCCAGCAGCTTGCGAGCAGATACGCAGTATTTT. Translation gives CASSLRADTQYF.

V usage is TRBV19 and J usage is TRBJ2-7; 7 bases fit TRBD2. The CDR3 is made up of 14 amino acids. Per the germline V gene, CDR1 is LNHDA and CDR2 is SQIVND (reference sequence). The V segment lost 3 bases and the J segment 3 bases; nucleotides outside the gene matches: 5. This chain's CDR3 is CASSIRLADYEQYF. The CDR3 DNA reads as TGTGCCAGTAGTATTAGGCTAGCGGACTACGAGCAGTACTTC.

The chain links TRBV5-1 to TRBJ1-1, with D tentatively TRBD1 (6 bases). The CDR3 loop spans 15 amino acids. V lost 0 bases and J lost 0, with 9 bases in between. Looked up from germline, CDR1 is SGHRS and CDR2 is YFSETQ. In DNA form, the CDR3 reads TGCGCCAGCAGCTTGGGGTCAGGGGTGAACACTGAAGCTTTCTTT. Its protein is CASSLGSGVNTEAFF.